Presented here are 31 T cell receptor beta chains from one specimen sequenced in a study of CD8+ T cells in alopecia areata. Extraction of RNA preceded its reverse transcription into cDNA, which served as the sequencing template. Repertoires were generated with immunoSEQ multiplex PCR, while TCRdb's copy carries only in-frame clones and drops some. The top ten clones hold 10% to 15% of a sample with 10,000 to 15,000 clones, more than 55% of them seen once. Alopecia areata patients provided lesional scalp punch biopsies and peripheral blood, both collected for the study. The specimen sequenced was skin. The source of these receptors is a human donor with alopecia areata.

A word on this clone: The same CDR3 also results from other DNA sequences found in this sample. The V and J genes are TRBV5-1 and TRBJ2-3; 9 bases agree with TRBD2. This CDR3 contains 14 residues. J gave up 6 bases and V 7 bases, and 9 bases lay outside the gene matches. Looked up from germline, CDR1 is SGHRS and CDR2 is YFSETQ. CDR3 region: CASLAGGPRDTQYF. The CDR3 nucleotides read TGCGCCAGCTTGGCGGGAGGGCCAAGGGATACGCAGTATTTT.

The chain combines TRBV28 with TRBJ2-4; no clear D gene. The CDR3 covers 14 residues. With 3 bases removed from V and 8 bases from J, the gap between germline ends came to 14 bases. CDR1 MDHEN and CDR2 SYDVKM come from the germline V gene. The CDR3 reads CASSLVEPRYIQYF. The DNA of the CDR3 is TGTGCCAGCAGTTTGGTCGAACCCCGGTACATTCAGTACTTC.

By frequency in the sample, this clone is medium-sized. CDR3 nucleotide sequence: TGTGCCAGCTCAGAACTCCGGCCCCCGAACTATGGCTACACCTTC. The encoded protein is CASSELRPPNYGYTF. This chain joins TRBV18 and TRBJ1-2; D gene unclear. The CDR3 length is 15 residues. The V gene lost 5 bases and the J gene lost 2 bases, with 15 bases spanning the gap. CDR1 and CDR2 (germline): KGHSH, LQKENI.

The genes are TRBV25-1 and TRBJ2-3; 8 positions match TRBD1. Germline values: CDR1 MGHDK, CDR2 SYGVNS. V lost 3 bases and J lost 2; bases outside the gene matches: 10. The CDR3 sequence is 17 residues long. The CDR3 reads CASSDFQGAGSTDTQYF. The CDR3 DNA reads TGTGCCAGCAGTGACTTCCAGGGGGCCGGGTCCACAGATACGCAGTATTTT.

This chain joins TRBV19 and TRBJ2-6; D gene unclear. Germline V lookup: CDR1 LNHDA, CDR2 SQIVND (reference sequence). With 8 bases removed from V and 0 bases from J, the gap between germline ends came to 8 bases. This CDR3 has 14 residues. The CDR3 bases are TGTGCCAGTTTGCATCTCTCTGGGGCCAACGTCCTGACTTTC. Translated, it gives CASLHLSGANVLTF.

This clone was detected only a few times. The genes are TRBV7-2 and TRBJ2-7; 8 nucleotides align to TRBD1. The CDR3 totals 13 residues. J was trimmed by 4 bases and V by 5 bases; bases with no gene match: 4. Germline CDR1 reads SGHTA; CDR2 reads FQGNSA. The CDR3 loop is CASSPGQGYEQYF. CDR3 DNA sequence: TGTGCCAGCAGCCCCGGACAGGGATACGAGCAGTACTTC.

Regarding this clone: Other nucleotide sequences from this sample produce the same CDR3. This chain connects TRBV7-8 to TRBJ2-5; no firm D call. Germline V gene data show CDR1 as SGHVS and CDR2 as FQNEAQ. The germline V and J ends were trimmed by 2 bases and 5 bases, with 15 bases remaining between them. The CDR3 length is 15 residues. The CDR3 loop reads CASSLTSGSRETQYF. The CDR3 DNA reads TGTGCCAGCAGCTTAACGTCCGGGTCCAGGGAGACCCAGTACTTC. The whole variable domain, filled in from reference TRBV7-8 and TRBJ2-5, reads GAGVSQSPRYKVAKRGQDVALRCDPISGHVSLFWYQQALGQGPEFLTYFQNEAQLDKSGLPSDRFFAERPEGSVSTLKIQRTQQEDSAVYLCASSLTSGSRETQYFGPGTRLLVL.

This chain uses TRBV25-1 with TRBJ2-7; 9 positions match TRBD2. The CDR3 totals 14 residues. After removal of 6 bases from V and 5 bases from J, the junction contained 8 bases not matched to a gene. Germline V CDR1 and CDR2: MGHDK, SYGVNS. CDR3 in amino acids: CASRWVRGGNEQYF. In DNA, the CDR3 is TGTGCCAGCAGGTGGGTGCGGGGGGGCAACGAGCAGTACTTC.

V usage is TRBV5-1 and J usage is TRBJ2-3, with D tentatively TRBD1 or TRBD2 (6 bases each). The CDR3 length is 15 residues. V was pared by 1 base and J by 8 bases, with 17 bases between. The germline gives CDR1 SGHRS, CDR2 YFSETQ. In nucleotides, the CDR3 is TGCGCCAGCAGCTTGTGGAGGGGGGCGGCGAGTACGCAGTATTTT. This gives the protein CASSLWRGAASTQYF.

The rearrangement uses TRBV30 and TRBJ2-7, with TRBD2 matching over 11 bases. J lost 7 bases, V lost 2 bases, and 13 bases had no gene match. The germline CDR1 and CDR2 sequences are GTSNPN and SVGIG (reference sequence). CDR3 size: 16 residues. The CDR3 DNA is TGTGCCTGGAGTCCCGGACCGGGACTAGCGGAAAGGGAGCAGTACTTC. This translates into CAWSPGPGLAEREQYF.

This rearrangement joins TRBV19 to TRBJ2-3, with D perhaps matching TRBD2 (6 bases). Looked up from germline, CDR1 is LNHDA and CDR2 is SQIVND (reference sequence). Trimming removed 6 bases from V and 5 bases from J, with 15 bases in between. The length of the CDR3 is 14 residues. CDR3 region: CASSLRVEGDTQYF. CDR3 nucleotide sequence: TGTGCCAGTAGCCTCAGGGTGGAGGGAGATACGCAGTATTTT.

This clone was observed a single time. The chain uses TRBV2 and TRBJ2-7; no clear D gene. CDR1 and CDR2 from the germline V gene are SNHLY and FYNNEI. With 2 bases removed from V and 4 bases from J, the gap between germline ends came to 9 bases. The CDR3 spans 13 residues. CDR3 coding DNA: TGTGCCAGCAGTGAACAATTAGAGTACGAGCAGTACTTC. Its translation is CASSEQLEYEQYF.

This chain uses TRBV5-1 with TRBJ2-3, with D possibly TRBD1 on 6 matching bases. Germline-derived CDR1 and CDR2 are SGHRS and YFSETQ. The V end lost 3 bases, the J end lost 0 bases, and 11 bases lay between the germline ends. This CDR3 region has 15 residues. DNA of the CDR3: TGCGCCAGCAGCTCATCGGGGACAAGCACAGATACGCAGTATTTT. Its protein is CASSSSGTSTDTQYF.

The chain joins TRBV11-3 to TRBJ2-7; D remains ambiguous. V was trimmed by 1 base and J by 0 bases, leaving 7 bases between them. Germline CDR1 reads SGHNT; CDR2 reads YENEEA. The CDR3 spans 14 residues. The CDR3 sequence is CASSLARNSYEQYF. CDR3 nucleotides: TGTGCCAGCAGCTTAGCTCGGAACTCCTACGAGCAGTACTTC.

This chain connects TRBV7-2 to TRBJ2-2; 10 bases align to TRBD2. J gave up 1 base and V 1 base, and 0 bases lay outside the gene matches. The CDR3 totals 16 residues. From germline, CDR1 is SGHTA and CDR2 FQGNSA. The CDR3 DNA reads as TGTGCCAGCAGCTTAGTAGCGGGAGGGAACACCGGGGAGCTGTTTTTT. Its protein product is CASSLVAGGNTGELFF.

This chain joins TRBV7-9 and TRBJ2-1; D perhaps matches TRBD2 (5 bases). Germline CDR1 SEHNR, CDR2 FQNEAQ (reference sequence). Trimming removed 8 bases at V and 0 bases at J, with 11 bases between. The CDR3 extends over 14 amino acids. The chain's CDR3 is CASVDYVSYNEQFF. The CDR3 region has the DNA TGTGCCAGCGTCGACTACGTCTCCTACAATGAGCAGTTCTTC.

The chain is built from TRBV7-2 and TRBJ2-3, with TRBD2 identical over 9 bases. Germline trimming cut 2 bases from V and 5 bases from J; bases unmatched to any gene: 11. CDR1 is SGHTA, CDR2 FQGNSA, per germline. The CDR3 extends over 17 amino acids. CDR3 nucleotides: TGTGCCAGCAGCTTATATGGCGGGAGGGGGTTGGTAGATACGCAGTATTTT. Translation gives CASSLYGGRGLVDTQYF.

This clone was found a few times. This chain connects TRBV5-1 to TRBJ1-1; the D is unclear. Trimming shortened V by 8 bases and J by 1 base, and 9 bases separated the two germline ends. Germline V gene data show CDR1 as SGHRS and CDR2 as YFSETQ. This CDR3 contains 12 residues. CDR3 coding DNA: TGCGCCAGTATCGGACGGAACACTGAAGCTTTCTTT. This gives the protein CASIGRNTEAFF.

V and J are TRBV7-2 and TRBJ2-1; 8 positions agree with TRBD2. Trimming removed 1 base from V and 8 bases from J; junction bases left unmatched: 10. This CDR3 spans 16 amino acids. The germline CDR1 and CDR2 sequences are SGHTA and FQGNSA. The DNA of the CDR3 is TGTGCCAGCAGCTTAGGGGCCGGGAGGGCCCGTCATGAGCAGTTCTTC. This translates into CASSLGAGRARHEQFF.

V and J are TRBV5-1 and TRBJ1-2, with D unclear. V shed 0 bases and J shed 8 bases, with 5 bases lying between them. Looked up from germline, CDR1 is SGHRS and CDR2 is YFSETQ. The CDR3 spans 11 residues. This chain's CDR3 is CASSLESGYTF. CDR3 nucleotide sequence: TGCGCCAGCAGCTTGGAGAGCGGCTACACCTTC.

The chain carries TRBV29-1 and TRBJ2-7, with 10 nucleotides matching TRBD1. This CDR3 comprises 12 residues. V shed 7 bases, J shed 7 bases, and the junction held 7 bases outside the gene matches. In germline, CDR1 is SQVTM, CDR2 ANQGSEA. CDR3 in amino acids: CSARQGAREQYF. In nucleotides, the CDR3 is TGCAGCGCCCGACAGGGGGCAAGGGAGCAGTACTTC.

This clone was seen only a few times. The chain carries TRBV7-2 and TRBJ2-7, with TRBD1 identical over 7 bases. Losses at the gene ends were 4 bases for V and 3 bases for J; bases not matched to a gene: 6. CDR1 and CDR2 from the germline V gene are SGHTA and FQGNSA. The CDR3 loop spans 14 amino acids. CDR3 sequence reads: CASSSRTGVYEQYF. In nucleotides, the CDR3 is TGTGCCAGCAGCTCACGGACAGGAGTCTACGAGCAGTACTTC. Full variable domain (remainder filled in from reference TRBV7-2 and TRBJ2-7): GAGVSQSPSNKVTEKGKDVELRCDPISGHTALYWYRQSLGQGLEFLIYFQGNSAPDKSGLPSDRFSAERTGGSVSTLTIQRTQQEDSAVYLCASSSRTGVYEQYFGPGTRLTVT.

V is TRBV5-1 and J is TRBJ2-7, with D uncertain. Deletions cut 2 bases from V and 2 bases from J, with 11 bases between. The CDR3 is made up of 14 amino acids. CDR1 is SGHRS, CDR2 YFSETQ, per germline. Written as DNA, the CDR3 is TGCGCCAGCAGCTTTGATGGGAACCCCTACGAGCAGTACTTC. This codes for CASSFDGNPYEQYF.

Concerning this clone itself: The germline gene is not matched at one end of the junction; a read error may be the cause. The genes are TRBV6-8 and TRBJ2-5, with D perhaps matching TRBD1 or TRBD2 (7 bases each). CDR1 and CDR2 from the germline V gene are MNHGY and SAAAGT. CDR3 size: 19 residues. In nucleotides, the CDR3 is TGTGCCAGCAGTTCGACAGGGAGGGCACCGAACATAAAATCAAGAGGTGCAGACTTC. Translating it yields CASSSTGRAPNIKSRGADF.

A few counts support this clone. The genes are TRBV10-3 and TRBJ2-3, with 13 bases lining up with TRBD2. The germline CDR1 and CDR2 sequences are ENHRY and SYGVKD. This CDR3 has 15 residues. Trimming at V came to 6 bases and at J to 2 bases, leaving 2 bases not matched to a gene. CDR3 bases: TGTGCCATCAGGGGGACTAGCGGGGACACAGATACGCAGTATTTT. This sequence encodes CAIRGTSGDTDTQYF.

This clone was counted only a few times. The chain links TRBV4-1 to TRBJ1-2; D might be TRBD1 (6 bases). Trimming left V 8 bases short and J 4 bases short, with 14 bases between. Germline loops: CDR1 MGHRA, CDR2 YSYEKL. CDR3 length: 13 amino acids. The CDR3 protein is CASRGARVYGYTF. In nucleotides, the CDR3 is TGCGCCAGCCGGGGGGCTAGAGTCTATGGCTACACCTTC.

This clone came up a few times. The gene calls are TRBV7-9 and TRBJ2-1; TRBD1 aligns across 7 bases. Germline lookup yields CDR1 SEHNR and CDR2 FQNEAQ (reference sequence). Germline trimming cut 5 bases from V and 5 bases from J; bases unmatched to any gene: 0. The CDR3 is 12 residues long. CDR3: CASSGQDNEQFF. For the CDR3, the DNA is TGTGCCAGCAGCGGACAGGACAATGAGCAGTTCTTC. Together with reference TRBV7-9 and TRBJ2-1, the CDR3 gives the full variable domain: DTGVSQNPRHKITKRGQNVTFRCDPISEHNRLYWYRQTLGQGPEFLTYFQNEAQLEKSRLLSDRFSAERPKGSFSTLEIQRTEQGDSAMYLCASSGQDNEQFFGPGTRLTVL.

V usage is TRBV30 and J usage is TRBJ1-1; tentative D call: TRBD1 (5 bases). This CDR3 region has 13 residues. Germline CDR1 is GTSNPN and CDR2 is SVGIG (reference sequence). V lost 1 base, J lost 4 bases, and 10 bases lay in between. CDR3 sequence reads: CAWSGTGGTEAFF. As DNA, the CDR3 is TGTGCCTGGAGTGGAACTGGGGGCACTGAAGCTTTCTTT.

The chain has TRBV2 and TRBJ2-7; 9 bases are shared with TRBD1. The CDR3 spans 15 residues. Germline V CDR1 and CDR2: SNHLY, FYNNEI. V was pared by 6 bases and J by 4 bases, with 10 bases of the junction left unmatched. The CDR3: CASSDRQGVRYEQYF. The CDR3 DNA sequence: TGTGCCAGCAGCGACAGACAGGGGGTCCGGTACGAGCAGTACTTC. Complete variable domain (other parts from reference TRBV2 and TRBJ2-7): EPEVTQTPSHQVTQMGQEVILRCVPISNHLYFYWYRQILGQKVEFLVSFYNNEISEKSEIFDDQFSVERPDGSNFTLKIRSTKLEDSAMYFCASSDRQGVRYEQYFGPGTRLTVT.

A few counts support this clone. In DNA, the CDR3 is TGTGCCAGCAGTACCCTAAGCCCCCGACAGGGGGCTAGAGAGACCCAGTACTTC. Translation gives CASSTLSPRQGARETQYF. The V gene is TRBV27, the J gene TRBJ2-5; 10 bases match TRBD1. The germline CDR1 and CDR2 sequences are MNHEY and SMNVEV (reference sequence). V shed 5 bases, J shed 4 bases, and the junction held 16 bases outside the gene matches. The CDR3 extends over 18 amino acids.

This chain joins TRBV7-2 and TRBJ2-5, with 10 bases that match TRBD2. Germline V CDR1 and CDR2: SGHTA, FQGNSA. Losses at the gene ends were 2 bases for V and 1 base for J; bases not matched to a gene: 4. The CDR3 runs to 16 residues. The CDR3 bases are TGTGCCAGCAGCTTAAGCTCTAGCGGGAGCCAAGAGACCCAGTACTTC. Amino acids: CASSLSSSGSQETQYF. Full variable domain (outside the CDR3, taken from reference TRBV7-2 and TRBJ2-5): GAGVSQSPSNKVTEKGKDVELRCDPISGHTALYWYRQSLGQGLEFLIYFQGNSAPDKSGLPSDRFSAERTGGSVSTLTIQRTQQEDSAVYLCASSLSSSGSQETQYFGPGTRLLVL.